This T cell receptor beta chain was recovered during a study of Graves' ophthalmopathy and Graves' hyperthyroidism. Study findings and constraints: Ophthalmopathy progression predictions by the model showed 72.22% specificity and about 70% sensitivity. For separating ophthalmopathy from stable hyperthyroidism, a 13-signature model gave 85% to 90% sensitivity and roughly 83% specificity.

Amplified TCR beta CDR3 regions were obtained using RNA transcripts as template. RT-PCR with HTBI primers came first, then second-round multiplex PCR. TCRdb passed the multiplex PCR reads through MiXCR, listing each CDR3 protein once. The sample gives around 670,000 distinct CDR3 sequences, approximately 40% of which show up once; 44% is in the top ten. This clonotype was counted only a few times. Its antigen is unidentified. The junction and the germline gene differ at one end; a read error may be behind it. The CDR3 length is 15 residues. CDR1 is KGHDR and CDR2 is SFDVKD in the germline V gene. The rearrangement joins TRBV24-1 to TRBJ1-5, with D possibly TRBD1 on 5 matching bases. Sequences were obtained from peripheral blood. The TCR sequence derives from an adult man with Graves' ophthalmopathy. Written as DNA, the CDR3 is TGTGCCAGCAGTCCCCTGGGGCAGTCCAATCAGCCCCAGCATTTT. Translation gives CASSPLGQSNQPQHF.